This TCR beta chain is drawn from a study of identical twins. TCRdb reprocessed the 5' RACE reads with MiXCR, giving one entry per CDR3 protein. Of a few hundred thousand distinct CDR3 sequences in the sample, about 8% are singletons; the top ten hold over 2%. The CDR3 has 15 residues. Germline CDR1 and CDR2: LGHNT and FRNRAP. Deletions cut 6 bases from V and 3 bases from J, with 15 bases between. The same data also contributed to another study, on yellow fever vaccine responses in identical twins.

This chain uses TRBV12-5 with TRBJ1-3; D gene ambiguous. What was sequenced was memory (CD45RO+) T cells sorted from blood. The receptor comes from a woman aged 18-29 years in good health. For the CDR3, the DNA is TGTGCTAGTGGCCAGACCACTGCGTATGGAAACACCATATATTTT. It yields the protein CASGQTTAYGNTIYF.